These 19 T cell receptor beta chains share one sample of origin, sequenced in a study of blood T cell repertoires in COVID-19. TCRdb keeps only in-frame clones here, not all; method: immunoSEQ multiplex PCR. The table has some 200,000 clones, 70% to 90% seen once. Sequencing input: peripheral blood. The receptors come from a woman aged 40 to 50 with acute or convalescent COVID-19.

CDR3 nucleotides: TGTGCCAGCCCGACAGGGGATAACTATGGCTACACCTTC. It translates to CASPTGDNYGYTF. The J gene is TRBJ1-2, the V gene TRBV6-5, with 8 bases lining up with TRBD1. This CDR3 spans 13 amino acids. In germline, CDR1 is MNHEY, CDR2 SVGAGI. Unmatched junction bases numbered 3, after V lost 8 bases and J lost 1 base.

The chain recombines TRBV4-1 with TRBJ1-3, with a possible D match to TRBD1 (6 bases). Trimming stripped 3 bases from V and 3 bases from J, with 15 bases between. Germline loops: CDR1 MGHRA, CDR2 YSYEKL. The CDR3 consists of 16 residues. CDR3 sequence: CASSQTAGAGGNTIYF. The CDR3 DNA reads TGCGCCAGCAGCCAGACAGCAGGGGCAGGTGGAAACACCATATATTTT.

The CDR3 DNA follows: TGTGCCAGTAGCATCTTCGGGACACCAAATGAAAAACTGTTTTTT. Translated, it gives CASSIFGTPNEKLFF. V usage is TRBV19 and J usage is TRBJ1-4, with D perhaps matching TRBD1 (6 bases). Germline loops: CDR1 LNHDA, CDR2 SQIVND (reference sequence). The ends were cut back, 6 bases at V and 5 bases at J, with 16 bases in the middle. The CDR3 is 15 residues long.

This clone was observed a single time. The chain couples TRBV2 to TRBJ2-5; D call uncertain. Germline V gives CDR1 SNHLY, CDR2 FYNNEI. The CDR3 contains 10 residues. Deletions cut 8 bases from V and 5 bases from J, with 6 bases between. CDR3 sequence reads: CASARETQYF. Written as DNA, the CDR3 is TGTGCCAGCGCCAGGGAGACCCAGTACTTC.

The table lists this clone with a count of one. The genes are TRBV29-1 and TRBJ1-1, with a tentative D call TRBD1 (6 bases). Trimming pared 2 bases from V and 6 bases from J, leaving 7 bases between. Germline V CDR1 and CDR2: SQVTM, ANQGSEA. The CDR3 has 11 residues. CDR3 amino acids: CSVEKGAEAFF. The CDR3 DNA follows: TGCAGCGTTGAAAAGGGGGCTGAAGCTTTCTTT.

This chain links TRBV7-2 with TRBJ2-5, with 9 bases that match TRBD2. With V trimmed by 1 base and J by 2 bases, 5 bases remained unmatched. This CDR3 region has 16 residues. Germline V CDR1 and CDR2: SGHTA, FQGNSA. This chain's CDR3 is CASSLGISGGQETQYF. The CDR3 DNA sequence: TGTGCCAGCAGCTTAGGAATTAGCGGGGGTCAAGAGACCCAGTACTTC.

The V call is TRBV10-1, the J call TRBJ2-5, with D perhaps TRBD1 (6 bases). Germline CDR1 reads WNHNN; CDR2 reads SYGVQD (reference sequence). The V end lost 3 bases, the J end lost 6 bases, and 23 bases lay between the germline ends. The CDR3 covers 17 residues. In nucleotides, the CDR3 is TGCGCCAGCAGTGATTCCGCGGCCACAGGGTGGGCGAAGACCCAGTACTTC. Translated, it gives CASSDSAATGWAKTQYF.

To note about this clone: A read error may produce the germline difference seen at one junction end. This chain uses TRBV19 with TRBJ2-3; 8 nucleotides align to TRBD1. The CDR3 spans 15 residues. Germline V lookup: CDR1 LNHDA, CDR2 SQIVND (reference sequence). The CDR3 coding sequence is TGTGCCAGTAGTGTAGACAGGGGCCTCACAGATACGCAGTATTTT. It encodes CASSVDRGLTDTQYF.

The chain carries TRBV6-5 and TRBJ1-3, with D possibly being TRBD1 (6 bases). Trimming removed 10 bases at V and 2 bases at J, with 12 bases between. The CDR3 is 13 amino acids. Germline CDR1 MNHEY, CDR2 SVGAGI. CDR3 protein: CATHGGPGNTIYF. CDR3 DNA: TGTGCCACCCACGGGGGGCCTGGAAACACCATATATTTT.

DNA for the CDR3: TGCGCCAGCAGCTACACGACGGGGAACACTGAAGCTTTCTTT. It is translated as CASSYTTGNTEAFF. V is TRBV5-1 and J is TRBJ1-1; D unclear. The germline V gene has CDR1 SGHRS and CDR2 YFSETQ. V was trimmed by 3 bases and J by 1 base, leaving 10 bases between them. This CDR3 contains 14 residues.

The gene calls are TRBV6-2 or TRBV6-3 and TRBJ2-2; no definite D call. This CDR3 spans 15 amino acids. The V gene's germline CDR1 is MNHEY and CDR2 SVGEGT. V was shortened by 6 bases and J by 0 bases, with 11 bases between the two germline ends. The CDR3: CASSLLTSNTGELFF. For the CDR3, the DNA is TGTGCCAGCAGCCTCCTGACTTCGAACACCGGGGAGCTGTTTTTT.

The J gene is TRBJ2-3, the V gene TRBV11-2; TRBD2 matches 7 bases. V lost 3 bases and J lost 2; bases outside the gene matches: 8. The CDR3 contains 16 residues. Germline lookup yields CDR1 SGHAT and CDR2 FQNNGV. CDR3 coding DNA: TGTGCCAGCAGCTTCTCTAGCGGCCGATACACAGATACGCAGTATTTT. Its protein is CASSFSSGRYTDTQYF.

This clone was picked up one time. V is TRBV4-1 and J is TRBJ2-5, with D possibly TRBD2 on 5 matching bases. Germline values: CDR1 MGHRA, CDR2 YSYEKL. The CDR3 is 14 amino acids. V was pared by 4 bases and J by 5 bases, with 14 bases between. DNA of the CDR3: TGCGCCAGCAGCCCACTAGAGGAGAGGGAGACCCAGTACTTC. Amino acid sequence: CASSPLEERETQYF.

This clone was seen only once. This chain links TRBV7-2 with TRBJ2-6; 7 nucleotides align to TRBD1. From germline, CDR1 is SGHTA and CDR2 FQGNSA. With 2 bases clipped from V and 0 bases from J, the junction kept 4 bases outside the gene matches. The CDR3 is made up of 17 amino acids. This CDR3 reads CASSLTGASSGANVLTF. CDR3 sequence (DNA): TGTGCCAGCAGCTTAACAGGGGCCAGCTCTGGGGCCAACGTCCTGACTTTC.

In nucleotides, the CDR3 is TGTGCCAGCAGCTCCGACGGGGGGCGCGTCTATGGCTACACCTTC. Protein: CASSSDGGRVYGYTF. This chain connects TRBV5-4 to TRBJ1-2; D may be TRBD1 (6 bases). Germline V gene lookup returns CDR1 SGHNT and CDR2 YYREEE (reference sequence). The CDR3 contains 15 residues. Between the trimmed V and J ends, which lost 3 bases and 4 bases, there was a span of 16 bases.

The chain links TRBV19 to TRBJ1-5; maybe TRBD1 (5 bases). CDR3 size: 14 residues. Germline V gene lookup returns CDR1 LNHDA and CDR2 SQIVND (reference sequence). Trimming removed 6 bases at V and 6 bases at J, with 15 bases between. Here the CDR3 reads CASSGGQRGQPQHF. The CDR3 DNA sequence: TGTGCCAGTAGCGGAGGGCAGAGGGGTCAGCCCCAGCATTTT.

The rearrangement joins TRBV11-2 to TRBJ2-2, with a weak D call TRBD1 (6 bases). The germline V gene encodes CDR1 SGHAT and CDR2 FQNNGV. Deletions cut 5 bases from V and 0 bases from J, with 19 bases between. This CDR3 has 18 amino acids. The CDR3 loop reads CASSLTGQGPTNTGELFF. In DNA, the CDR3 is TGTGCCAGCAGCCTTACAGGGCAGGGGCCTACGAACACCGGGGAGCTGTTTTTT.

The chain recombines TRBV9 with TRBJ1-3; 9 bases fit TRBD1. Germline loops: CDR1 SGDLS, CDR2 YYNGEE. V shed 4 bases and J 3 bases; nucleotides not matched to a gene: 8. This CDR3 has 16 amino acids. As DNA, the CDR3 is TGTGCCAGCAGCATCCACTCGGGACAGGGTGGAAACACCATATATTTT. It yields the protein CASSIHSGQGGNTIYF.

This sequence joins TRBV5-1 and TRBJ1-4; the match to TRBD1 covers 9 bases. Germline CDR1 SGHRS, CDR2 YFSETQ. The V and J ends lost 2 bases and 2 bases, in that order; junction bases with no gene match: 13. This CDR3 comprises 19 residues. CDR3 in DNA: TGCGCCAGCAGCTTACCTAACGGGACAGGGAGAGGTACTAATGAAAAACTGTTTTTT. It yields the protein CASSLPNGTGRGTNEKLFF.